The rows below give T cell receptor beta chains drawn from one sample of a study of blood T cells in healthy people across ages. TCRdb processed the 5' RACE reads anew with MiXCR; each CDR3 protein has one entry. The sample includes roughly 1,500,000 distinct CDR3 sequences, roughly 45% of them seen just once. Sample: blood. These receptors came from a woman younger than 35 in good health. The CDR3 runs from the conserved cysteine through the conserved F or W. Fields, in order: V gene, D gene, CDR3 length, clone size, J gene, CDR3 protein, CDR3 DNA. The D gene is left open where the match is weak. The size entry is marked missing in some rows and otherwise reads once, few, many or a size class.

TRBV3-1	TRBD2	14	-	TRBJ2-2	CAASGGRATGELFF	TGTGCCGCTTCGGGGGGAAGAGCCACCGGGGAGCTGTTTTTT
TRBV27	-	14	-	TRBJ2-7	CASSLSAFPYEQYF	TGTGCCAGCAGTTTATCGGCCTTCCCCTATGAGCAGTACTTC
TRBV9	TRBD1	17	few	TRBJ2-5	CASSSPSRQGQEETQYF	TGTGCCAGCAGCTCCCCCTCCAGACAGGGTCAGGAAGAGACCCAGTACTTC
TRBV27	TRBD1	19	few	TRBJ2-6	CASRHLPGQAIRGANVLTF	TGTGCCAGCAGGCACCTACCGGGACAGGCAATCCGTGGGGCCAACGTCCTGACTTTC
TRBV12-3/TRBV12-4	TRBD1	15	once	TRBJ1-2	CASGLGGTGPGGYTF	TGTGCCAGCGGTTTAGGCGGGACAGGGCCCGGGGGCTACACCTTC
TRBV6-4	-	11	few	TRBJ2-7	CASTQFEEQYF	TGTGCCAGCACCCAATTCGAGGAGCAGTACTTC
TRBV5-1	-	13	many	TRBJ1-1	CASSLSQGTEAFF	TGCGCCAGCAGCTTGAGCCAGGGCACTGAAGCTTTCTTT
TRBV2	-	13	-	TRBJ1-2	CASSARRYDGYTF	TGTGCCAGCAGTGCGCGCCGCTACGATGGCTACACCTTC
TRBV4-1	-	15	-	TRBJ2-1	CTSSPGLPQGWEQFF	TGCACCAGCAGCCCCGGACTACCTCAGGGTTGGGAGCAGTTCTTC
TRBV5-1	TRBD1	15	few	TRBJ2-1	CASSSTGATYNEQFF	TGCGCCAGCAGCTCGACAGGGGCCACCTACAATGAGCAGTTCTTC
TRBV25-1	-	13	-	TRBJ2-2	CASTRQNTGELFF	TGTGCCAGCACTCGACAGAACACCGGGGAGCTGTTTTTT
TRBV5-1	-	16	-	TRBJ1-5	CASSLGHGDSNQPQHF	TGCGCCAGCAGCTTGGGGCACGGAGATAGCAATCAGCCCCAGCATTTT
TRBV10-3	-	15	-	TRBJ2-5	CAISESNGAYKEQYF	TGTGCCATCAGTGAGTCCAACGGAGCCTACAAGGAGCAGTACTTC
TRBV12-5	-	15	-	TRBJ2-5	CASGSDRGYQETQYF	TGTGCTAGTGGTTCAGACCGGGGCTACCAAGAGACCCAGTACTTC
TRBV7-2	-	14	few	TRBJ2-5	CASSLIAGSGTQYF	TGTGCCAGCAGCTTAATTGCGGGGTCGGGGACCCAGTACTTC
TRBV6-2/TRBV6-3	-	11	many	TRBJ1-2	CASGTFYGYTF	TGTGCCAGCGGGACATTCTATGGCTACACCTTC
TRBV2	TRBD1	14	-	TRBJ1-2	CASTTGGGHYGYTF	TGTGCCAGCACCACAGGGGGGGGTCACTATGGCTACACCTTC
TRBV6-1	-	14	-	TRBJ1-5	CASSECGSNQPQHF	TGTGCCAGCAGTGAATGCGGATCCAATCAGCCCCAGCATTTT
TRBV4-1	-	12	many	TRBJ2-7	CASSPTGFEQYF	TGCGCCAGCAGCCCCACAGGGTTCGAGCAGTACTTC
TRBV20-1	-	10	-	TRBJ1-2	CSASVSGYTF	TGCAGTGCTAGTGTTTCTGGCTACACCTTC
TRBV25-1	-	15	-	TRBJ2-2	CASTLSGTNAGELFF	TGTGCCAGCACACTATCAGGGACAAACGCCGGGGAGCTGTTTTTT
TRBV18	-	16	-	TRBJ1-4	CASSPTPGRDDEKLFF	TGTGCCAGCTCCCCAACACCAGGGAGGGACGATGAAAAACTGTTTTTT
TRBV20-1	TRBD1	15	-	TRBJ2-3	CSARQGTTSTDTQYF	TGCAGTGCGCGACAGGGGACCACTAGCACAGATACGCAGTATTTT
TRBV27	-	14	few	TRBJ1-1	CASTLGDITGTAFF	TGTGCCAGCACCCTAGGGGACATTACAGGGACAGCTTTCTTT
TRBV6-5	-	14	few	TRBJ1-1	CASSYSIYGTEAFF	TGTGCCAGCAGTTACTCGATTTATGGCACTGAAGCTTTCTTT
TRBV12-3/TRBV12-4	-	16	-	TRBJ2-4	CASSLRDMLAKNIQYF	TGTGCCAGCAGCCTTAGAGATATGCTAGCCAAAAACATTCAGTACTTC
TRBV9	TRBD2	19	-	TRBJ2-1	CASSVVASGGAGSYNEQFF	TGTGCCAGCAGCGTAGTGGCTAGCGGGGGGGCCGGATCCTACAATGAGCAGTTCTTC
TRBV12-3/TRBV12-4	TRBD2	17	few	TRBJ2-1	CASSSPRGGGAQNEQFF	TGTGCCAGCAGTTCACCTCGGGGCGGGGGGGCCCAGAATGAGCAGTTCTTC
TRBV15	TRBD1	16	few	TRBJ2-3	CATSGEPGTGGGTQYF	TGTGCCACCAGCGGTGAACCCGGGACAGGGGGAGGTACGCAGTATTTT
TRBV2	-	15	few	TRBJ2-5	CASSEVDLWGETQYF	TGTGCCAGCAGTGAAGTCGACCTGTGGGGGGAGACCCAGTACTTC
TRBV4-1	TRBD2	14	few	TRBJ2-7	CASSQRENSYEQYF	TGCGCCAGCAGCCAGCGGGAGAACTCCTACGAGCAGTACTTC
TRBV7-9	-	16	-	TRBJ2-3	CASSLAGPSSTDTQYF	TGTGCCAGCAGCTTAGCGGGACCTTCTAGCACAGATACGCAGTATTTT